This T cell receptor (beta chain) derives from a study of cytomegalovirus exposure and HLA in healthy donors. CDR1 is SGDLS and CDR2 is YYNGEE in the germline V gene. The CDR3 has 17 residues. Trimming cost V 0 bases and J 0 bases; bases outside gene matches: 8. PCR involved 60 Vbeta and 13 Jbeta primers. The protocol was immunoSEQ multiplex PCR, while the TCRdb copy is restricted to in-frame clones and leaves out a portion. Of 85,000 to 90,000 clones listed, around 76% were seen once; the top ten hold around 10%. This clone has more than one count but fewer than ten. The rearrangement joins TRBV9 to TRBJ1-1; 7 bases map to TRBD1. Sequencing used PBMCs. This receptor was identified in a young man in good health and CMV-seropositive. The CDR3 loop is CASSVASLGGLNTEAFF. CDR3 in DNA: TGTGCCAGCAGCGTAGCCTCACTAGGGGGCTTGAACACTGAAGCTTTCTTT.